Following are 25 T cell receptor beta chains from one sample sequenced in a study of shared T cell receptors in the human thymus. Produced via immunoSEQ multiplex PCR; TCRdb's table is partial and in-frame only. Of almost 550,000 clones listed, 75% to 80% were seen once; the top ten hold 0.01% to 0.015%. The sample also formed part of further work on human thymus T cells.

Sequenced input: thymocytes. These receptor sequences come from a boy under two years old with a congenital heart defect.

The chain couples TRBV6-1 to TRBJ1-1; possibly TRBD1 for D (6 bases). Per the germline V gene, CDR1 is MNHNS and CDR2 is SASEGT. The CDR3 spans 15 residues. The V and J ends lost 4 bases and 1 base respectively, with 13 bases between them. The CDR3 sequence is CASSAGGRGNTEAFF. CDR3 in DNA: TGTGCCAGCAGTGCGGGGGGCAGGGGGAACACTGAAGCTTTCTTT.

This clone has just one count. The V call is TRBV4-1, the J call TRBJ1-1, with D unresolved. Germline-derived CDR1 and CDR2 are MGHRA and YSYEKL. This CDR3 region has 16 residues. V was trimmed by 1 base and J by 4 bases, leaving 16 bases between them. The CDR3 region is CASSQVPRRGGTEAFF. For the CDR3, the DNA is TGCGCCAGCAGCCAAGTCCCTAGACGCGGCGGCACTGAAGCTTTCTTT.

J is TRBJ2-5 and V is TRBV27; 8 bases fit TRBD1. CDR3 size: 13 residues. Germline trimming cut 5 bases from V and 4 bases from J; bases unmatched to any gene: 3. Germline loops: CDR1 MNHEY, CDR2 SMNVEV (reference sequence). The CDR3 protein is CASSRDRSETQYF. CDR3 in DNA: TGTGCCAGCAGTCGGGACAGGTCAGAGACCCAGTACTTC.

The chain links TRBV5-6 to TRBJ1-1; unclear D gene. Germline values: CDR1 SGHDT, CDR2 YYEEEE. The CDR3 sequence is 14 residues long. V was cut by 0 bases and J by 5 bases, with 11 bases left in between. DNA for the CDR3: TGTGCCAGCAGCTTGGAGCAGGTAAGGACTGAAGCTTTCTTT. Amino acids: CASSLEQVRTEAFF.

In the case of this clone: A junction end diverges from the germline sequence, so it may reflect a read error. J is TRBJ2-7 and V is TRBV27; D unresolved. The CDR3 contains 13 residues. Per the germline V gene, CDR1 is MNHEY and CDR2 is SMNVEV (reference sequence). CDR3 protein: CASSHPQSCEQYF. Written as DNA, the CDR3 is TGTGCCAGCAGCCACCCGCAGTCCTGCGAGCAGTACTTC.

V and J are TRBV6-1 and TRBJ1-4, with 9 bases lining up with TRBD1. The germline V gene has CDR1 MNHNS and CDR2 SASEGT. The CDR3 totals 17 residues. V dropped 4 bases and J dropped 4; count of bases not matched to a gene: 10. The chain's CDR3 is CASSARRQGVNNEKLFF. CDR3 nucleotides: TGTGCCAGCAGTGCACGAAGACAGGGGGTGAATAATGAAAAACTGTTTTTT.

The chain recombines TRBV5-1 with TRBJ2-7; 8 bases fit TRBD1. The junction had 8 bases not matched to a gene; V was cut back by 4 bases and J by 5 bases. The CDR3 contains 14 residues. In germline, CDR1 is SGHRS, CDR2 YFSETQ. The CDR3: CASSVGQGIDEQYF. As DNA, the CDR3 is TGCGCCAGCAGCGTCGGACAGGGAATCGACGAGCAGTACTTC. Together with reference TRBV5-1 and TRBJ2-7, the CDR3 gives the full variable domain: KAGVTQTPRYLIKTRGQQVTLSCSPISGHRSVSWYQQTPGQGLQFLFEYFSETQRNKGNFPGRFSGRQFSNSRSEMNVSTLELGDSALYLCASSVGQGIDEQYFGPGTRLTVT.

The chain is built from TRBV10-3 and TRBJ2-7, with D tentatively TRBD2 (5 bases). This CDR3 is 13 amino acids long. Deletions cut 2 bases from V and 2 bases from J, with 7 bases between. Germline CDR1 reads ENHRY; CDR2 reads SYGVKD. CDR3 sequence (DNA): TGTGCCATCAGTGAGCTCGGGGCCTACGAGCAGTACTTC. Translating gives CAISELGAYEQYF.

This chain joins TRBV19 and TRBJ2-3, with 11 bases fitting TRBD2. The CDR3 loop spans 17 amino acids. V lost 3 bases to trimming and J lost 0 bases; unmatched junction nucleotides: 5. Germline V lookup: CDR1 LNHDA, CDR2 SQIVND (reference sequence). CDR3 protein: CASSMTSGVNSTDTQYF. The CDR3 nucleotides read TGTGCCAGTAGTATGACTAGCGGGGTTAATAGCACAGATACGCAGTATTTT.

The chain uses TRBV20-1 and TRBJ2-1; the D gene is possibly TRBD2 (6 bases). Germline V lookup: CDR1 DFQATT, CDR2 SNEGSKA (reference sequence). V lost 6 bases, J lost 9 bases, and 12 bases lay in between. The CDR3 spans 11 residues. CDR3 sequence: CSARRAGEQFF. The CDR3, as DNA: TGCAGTGCGAGGAGGGCCGGTGAGCAGTTCTTC.

V usage is TRBV27 and J usage is TRBJ2-7, with D maybe TRBD1 (6 bases). V was pared by 6 bases and J by 5 bases, with 11 bases between. CDR1 is MNHEY, CDR2 SMNVEV, per germline (reference sequence). This CDR3 spans 12 amino acids. The CDR3 region is CASSATGHEQYF. CDR3 nucleotide sequence: TGTGCCAGCAGCGCAACAGGGCACGAGCAGTACTTC.

The V gene is TRBV28, the J gene TRBJ2-5; D unclear. Trimming stripped 3 bases from V and 4 bases from J, with 3 bases between. The length of the CDR3 is 11 residues. CDR1 and CDR2 (germline): MDHEN, SYDVKM. CDR3: CASSFSETQYF. The DNA of the CDR3 is TGTGCCAGCAGTTTCTCAGAGACCCAGTACTTC.

The chain links TRBV29-1 to TRBJ1-3; maybe TRBD1 (5 bases). Per the germline V gene, CDR1 is SQVTM and CDR2 is ANQGSEA. This CDR3 has 14 residues. V lost 7 bases and J 1 base, leaving 14 bases between the germline ends. CDR3 region: CSAITAGSGNTIYF. The CDR3 DNA sequence: TGCAGCGCCATAACTGCAGGGTCTGGAAACACCATATATTTT.

In its sample, this clone was seen once. The chain recombines TRBV7-2 with TRBJ1-2; D is ambiguous. Germline V gene sequence: CDR1 SGHTA, CDR2 FQGNSA. V dropped 1 base and J dropped 13 bases, with 10 bases sitting between them. The CDR3 runs 11 residues. The CDR3 DNA sequence: TGTGCCAGCAGCTTAGGGGCAGAACTCACCTTC. This gives the protein CASSLGAELTF.

V usage is TRBV6-5 and J usage is TRBJ2-1; a weak D match, TRBD2 (6 bases). The CDR3 sequence is 14 residues long. Trimming took 7 bases from V and 7 from J, leaving 17 bases between them. CDR1 and CDR2 from the germline V gene are MNHEY and SVGAGI. In DNA form, the CDR3 reads TGTGCCAGCACCGCCGGGGGTAGCTGGAATGAGCAGTTCTTC. Translated, it gives CASTAGGSWNEQFF.

V usage is TRBV28 and J usage is TRBJ2-7; TRBD2 agrees at 12 bases. The J segment lost 3 bases and the V segment lost 6 bases, leaving 9 bases of the junction unmatched. The CDR3 runs to 16 residues. Germline V lookup: CDR1 MDHEN, CDR2 SYDVKM. DNA for the CDR3: TGTGCCAGCAGAACTCCGGGACTAGCGGGCATCTACGAGCAGTACTTC. It is translated as CASRTPGLAGIYEQYF.

The chain recombines TRBV10-1 with TRBJ2-7; D may be TRBD2 (5 bases). The V gene lost 5 bases and the J gene lost 0 bases, with 11 bases spanning the gap. This CDR3 region has 14 residues. The germline CDR1 and CDR2 sequences are WNHNN and SYGVQD (reference sequence). CDR3 coding DNA: TGCGCCAGCAGTCCCGCAGCGGCCTCCTACGAGCAGTACTTC. Amino acid sequence: CASSPAAASYEQYF.

The V call is TRBV23-1, the J call TRBJ1-1, with TRBD1 matching over 7 bases. TRBV23-1 is placed among ORFs of uncertain function. Trimming at V came to 8 bases and at J to 6 bases, leaving 6 bases not matched to a gene. CDR3 length equals 12 residues. CDR3: CASSPRGAEAFF. The DNA for the CDR3 is TGCGCCAGCTCCCCCAGGGGGGCTGAAGCTTTCTTT.

The chain joins TRBV27 to TRBJ1-4; 8 bases line up with TRBD1. From germline, CDR1 is MNHEY and CDR2 SMNVEV (reference sequence). V shed 4 bases and J 8 bases; nucleotides not matched to a gene: 6. The CDR3 extends over 14 amino acids. Here the CDR3 DNA reads TGTGCCAGCAGTTGGGACAGGTGGGGGGAAAAACTGTTTTTT. The encoded protein is CASSWDRWGEKLFF.

The chain carries TRBV14 and TRBJ1-1, with D perhaps TRBD1 (6 bases). Germline V CDR1 and CDR2: SGHDN, FVKESK. This CDR3 is 15 amino acids long. V was pared by 5 bases and J by 1 base, with 14 bases between. This CDR3 is CASSSSSRGNTEAFF. The CDR3 bases are TGTGCCAGCAGCTCAAGCTCCAGGGGGAACACTGAAGCTTTCTTT.

The chain joins TRBV19 to TRBJ2-7; 11 bases line up with TRBD1. The germline V gene has CDR1 LNHDA and CDR2 SQIVND (reference sequence). With 6 bases clipped from V and 5 bases from J, the junction kept 15 bases outside the gene matches. This CDR3 region has 17 residues. CDR3 protein: CASSIVGRDRGSNEQYF. The CDR3 DNA follows: TGTGCCAGTAGCATTGTCGGACGGGACAGGGGGTCCAACGAGCAGTACTTC.

Only one count was recorded for this clone. The V and J genes are TRBV2 and TRBJ1-1; tentatively, D is TRBD1 (6 bases). Germline V gene sequence: CDR1 SNHLY, CDR2 FYNNEI. This CDR3 has 16 residues. The V gene lost 5 bases and the J gene lost 4 bases, with 20 bases spanning the gap. The CDR3 here is CASSTPGGGSGTEAFF. In nucleotides, the CDR3 is TGTGCCAGCAGTACACCCGGCGGGGGCTCGGGCACTGAAGCTTTCTTT.

There are a few counts of this clone. This chain connects TRBV6-5 to TRBJ2-7, with a tentative D call TRBD2 (6 bases). V lost 5 bases to trimming and J lost 7 bases, with 18 bases between them. Germline V gene lookup returns CDR1 MNHEY and CDR2 SVGAGI. This CDR3 is 14 amino acids long. The CDR3 region has the DNA TGTGCCAGCAGTCGACTAGTCTTGCCTTGGGAGCAGTACTTC. The encoded protein is CASSRLVLPWEQYF.

The chain couples TRBV19 to TRBJ2-7; 13 bases line up with TRBD2. CDR1 and CDR2 (germline): LNHDA, SQIVND (reference sequence). V lost 7 bases and J lost 6; bases outside the gene matches: 12. The CDR3 consists of 16 residues. The CDR3: CASIATSGRPESEQYF. The CDR3 DNA sequence: TGTGCCAGTATCGCGACTAGCGGGAGGCCCGAGTCCGAGCAGTACTTC.

J is TRBJ2-3 and V is TRBV4-3; D may be TRBD2 (6 bases). Trimming removed 0 bases from V and 7 bases from J, with 11 bases in between. The CDR3 length is 14 residues. Germline values: CDR1 LGHNA, CDR2 YSLEER. In DNA form, the CDR3 reads TGCGCCAGCAGCCAAGAAGGGACTGGTCATACGCAGTATTTT. Translating it yields CASSQEGTGHTQYF.